Shown below are 13 T cell receptor beta chains from a single sample sequenced in a study of T cells in tumors after PD-1 blockade. Sequencing used immunoSEQ multiplex PCR; TCRdb keeps in-frame clones, though not all of them. The repertoire has roughly 35,000 clones, 73% of them found once; the top ten carry 30% to 50%. Sequencing used PBMCs, obtained after anti-PD-1 treatment. Every receptor here comes from a human donor with basal cell carcinoma.

The V call is TRBV7-2, the J call TRBJ2-7; 9 nucleotides line up with TRBD2. Germline V CDR1 and CDR2: SGHTA, FQGNSA. This CDR3 is built from 13 residues. J was trimmed by 6 bases and V by 4 bases; bases with no gene match: 4. The CDR3 sequence: CASSWGLAPEQYF. DNA of the CDR3: TGTGCCAGCAGCTGGGGACTAGCTCCCGAGCAGTACTTC.

This sequence joins TRBV9 and TRBJ2-3; 11 bases map to TRBD2. CDR3 length: 15 amino acids. Germline V gives CDR1 SGDLS, CDR2 YYNGEE. Unmatched junction bases numbered 4, after V lost 3 bases and J lost 4 bases. In DNA, the CDR3 is TGTGCCAGCAGCGGGACTAGCGGGCCATCAGATACGCAGTATTTT. Protein sequence: CASSGTSGPSDTQYF.

V gene TRBV7-6 combines with J gene TRBJ2-1; D perhaps matches TRBD1 (5 bases). The CDR3 is 13 residues long. CDR1 SGHVS and CDR2 FNYEAQ come from the germline V gene. V lost 0 bases and J 10 bases, leaving 10 bases between the germline ends. The chain's CDR3 is CASSLAGSGEQFF. In DNA form, the CDR3 reads TGTGCCAGCAGCTTAGCAGGCTCAGGGGAGCAGTTCTTC. Looking up the rest from reference TRBV7-6 and TRBJ2-1 gives the full variable domain: GAGVSQSPRYKVTKRGQDVALRCDPISGHVSLYWYRQALGQGPEFLTYFNYEAQQDKSGLPNDRFSAERPEGSISTLTIQRTEQRDSAMYRCASSLAGSGEQFFGPGTRLTVL.

The chain uses TRBV25-1 and TRBJ2-7, with D maybe TRBD2 (6 bases). V gave up 4 bases and J gave up 2 bases, with 12 bases separating them. Germline V gene sequence: CDR1 MGHDK, CDR2 SYGVNS. The CDR3 length is 14 residues. The CDR3 here is CASSADTGAYEQYF. Written as DNA, the CDR3 is TGTGCCAGCAGTGCCGATACGGGGGCCTACGAGCAGTACTTC.

This chain uses TRBV7-3 with TRBJ1-1, with D perhaps TRBD1 (6 bases). V lost 5 bases and J lost 4, with 17 bases in between. The CDR3 is 15 amino acids. Per the germline V gene, CDR1 is SGHTA and CDR2 is FQGTGA. As DNA, the CDR3 is TGTGCCAGCAGCGGGGGCGAGCAGGGGAGCACTGAAGCTTTCTTT. It yields the protein CASSGGEQGSTEAFF. Complete variable domain (other parts from reference TRBV7-3 and TRBJ1-1): GAGVSQTPSNKVTEKGKYVELRCDPISGHTALYWYRQSLGQGPEFLIYFQGTGAADDSGLPNDRFFAVRPEGSVSTLKIQRTERGDSAVYLCASSGGEQGSTEAFFGQGTRLTVV.

V is TRBV5-1 and J is TRBJ2-1, with 16 nucleotides matching TRBD2. This CDR3 has 16 amino acids. The germline V gene encodes CDR1 SGHRS and CDR2 YFSETQ. Losses at the gene ends were 0 bases for V and 7 bases for J; bases not matched to a gene: 1. CDR3 in DNA: TGCGCCAGCAGCTTGGTGGGACTAGCGGGAGGGAATGAGCAGTTCTTC. This encodes CASSLVGLAGGNEQFF.

This clone appeared a few times. The genes are TRBV4-1 and TRBJ1-1; D possibly corresponds to TRBD1 (5 bases). This CDR3 has 20 residues. Germline CDR1 MGHRA, CDR2 YSYEKL. Trimming cost V 1 base and J 3 bases, with 27 bases left between them. The CDR3 nucleotides read TGCGCCAGCAGCCAAGCCAGTCCCGCCGGGGGAGGAAGGGGACACACTGAAGCTTTCTTT. This gives the protein CASSQASPAGGGRGHTEAFF.

The genes are TRBV24-1 and TRBJ2-3, with D maybe TRBD2 (5 bases). Between the trimmed V and J ends, which lost 5 bases and 6 bases, there was a span of 11 bases. The germline V gene encodes CDR1 KGHDR and CDR2 SFDVKD. The CDR3 extends over 13 amino acids. CDR3 loop: CATSGYPGDTQYF. The CDR3 bases are TGTGCCACCAGTGGGTACCCGGGGGATACGCAGTATTTT.

This clone was observed a few times. This chain uses TRBV6-5 with TRBJ1-3, with unresolved D. V was clipped by 4 bases and J by 7 bases, with 14 bases between them. From germline, CDR1 is MNHEY and CDR2 SVGAGI. This CDR3 spans 14 amino acids. The CDR3 is CASSSTVEKNTIYF. The CDR3 nucleotides are TGTGCCAGCAGTTCAACCGTAGAAAAGAACACCATATATTTT.

This chain connects TRBV3-1 (or the pseudogene TRBV3-2) to TRBJ2-2, with 7 bases identical to TRBD2. The germline gives CDR1 LGHDT, CDR2 YNNKEL (reference sequence). CDR3 size: 16 residues. V was pared by 0 bases and J by 5 bases, with 6 bases of the junction left unmatched. CDR3 sequence: CASSQESPSGTGELFF. Written as DNA, the CDR3 is TGTGCCAGCAGCCAAGAGTCTCCTAGCGGTACCGGGGAGCTGTTTTTT.

J is TRBJ1-3 and V is TRBV7-2; D remains unclear. This CDR3 is 15 amino acids long. Germline CDR1 SGHTA, CDR2 FQGNSA. Trimming cost V 3 bases and J 3 bases, with 12 bases left between them. For the CDR3, the DNA is TGTGCCAGCAGCTTCGATGGCCCCGTTGGAAACACCATATATTTT. This gives the protein CASSFDGPVGNTIYF.

The CDR3 DNA reads TGTGCCAGCAGCCGACAGGGATACGAGCAGTACTTC. It translates to CASSRQGYEQYF. The chain is built from TRBV3-1 (or the pseudogene TRBV3-2) and TRBJ2-7; 7 bases line up with TRBD1. The CDR3 extends over 12 amino acids. The V gene end was trimmed by 4 bases and the J gene end by 4 bases; junction bases not matched to a gene: 1. CDR1 and CDR2 from the germline V gene are LGHDT and YNNKEL (reference sequence).

The V gene is TRBV19, the J gene TRBJ1-2; D is ambiguous. Germline V lookup: CDR1 LNHDA, CDR2 SQIVND (reference sequence). This CDR3 is 13 amino acids long. V lost 2 bases to trimming and J lost 5 bases, with 9 bases between them. CDR3 loop: CASSISAGYGYTF. CDR3 bases: TGTGCCAGTAGTATAAGTGCGGGGTATGGCTACACCTTC.